The T cell receptor beta chain under discussion was sequenced for a study of T-cell memory formation after mild COVID-19. One entry per CDR3 protein, called by TCRdb with MiXCR from the 5' RACE reads. The sample includes 120,000 to 150,000 distinct CDR3 sequences, more than 13% seen only once; the top ten take around 27%. With V trimmed by 7 bases and J by 5 bases, 16 bases remained unmatched. The germline V gene has CDR1 LGHNA and CDR2 YSLEER. CDR3 size: 18 residues. The source of this sequence is an adult woman who had mild COVID-19 (a few samples of this study predate the infection). Cell type and time point are not known. The chain uses TRBV4-3 and TRBJ2-2, with TRBD2 matching over 10 bases. The sample was PBMCs or a T cell subset sorted from them (not recorded which). The CDR3 protein is CASNLLTGLADRTGELFF. DNA for the CDR3: TGCGCCAGCAACCTATTGACAGGACTAGCGGATAGAACCGGGGAGCTGTTTTTT.